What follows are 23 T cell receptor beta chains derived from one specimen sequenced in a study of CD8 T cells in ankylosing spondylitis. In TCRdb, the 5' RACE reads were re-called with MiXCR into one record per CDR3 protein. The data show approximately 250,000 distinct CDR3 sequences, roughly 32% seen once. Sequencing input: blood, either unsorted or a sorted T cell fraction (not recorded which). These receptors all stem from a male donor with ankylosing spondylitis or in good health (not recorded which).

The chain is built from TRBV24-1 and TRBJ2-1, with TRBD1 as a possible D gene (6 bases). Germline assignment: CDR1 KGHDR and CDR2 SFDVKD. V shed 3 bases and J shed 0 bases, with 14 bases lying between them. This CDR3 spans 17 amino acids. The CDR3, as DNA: TGTGCCACCAGTGATCCTGGACAGCCAAGCTCCTACAATGAGCAGTTCTTC. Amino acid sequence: CATSDPGQPSSYNEQFF.

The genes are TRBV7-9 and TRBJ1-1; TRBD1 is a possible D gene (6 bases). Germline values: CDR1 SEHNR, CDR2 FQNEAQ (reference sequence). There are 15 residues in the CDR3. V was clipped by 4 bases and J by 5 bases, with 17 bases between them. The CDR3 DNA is TGTGCCAGCAGCTCACAACAGGGACCCAATACTGAAGCTTTCTTT. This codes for CASSSQQGPNTEAFF.

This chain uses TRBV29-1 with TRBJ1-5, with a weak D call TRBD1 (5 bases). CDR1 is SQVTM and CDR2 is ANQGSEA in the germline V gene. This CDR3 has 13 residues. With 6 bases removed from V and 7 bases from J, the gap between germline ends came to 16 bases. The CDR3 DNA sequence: TGCAGCGTGGGGGACGGCGAGGTGCAGCCCCAGCATTTT. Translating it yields CSVGDGEVQPQHF.

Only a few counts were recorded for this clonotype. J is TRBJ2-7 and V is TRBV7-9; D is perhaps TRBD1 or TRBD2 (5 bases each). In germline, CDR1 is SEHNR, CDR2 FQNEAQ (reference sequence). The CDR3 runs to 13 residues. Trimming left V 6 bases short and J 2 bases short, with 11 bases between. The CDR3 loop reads CASRTGDPYEQYF. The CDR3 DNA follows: TGTGCCAGCAGAACCGGGGACCCCTACGAGCAGTACTTC.

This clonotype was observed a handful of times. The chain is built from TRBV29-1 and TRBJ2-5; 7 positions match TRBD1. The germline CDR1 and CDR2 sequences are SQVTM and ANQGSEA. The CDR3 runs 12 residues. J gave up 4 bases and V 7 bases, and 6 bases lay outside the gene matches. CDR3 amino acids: CSAIQGRETQYF. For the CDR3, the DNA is TGCAGCGCAATACAGGGGCGAGAGACCCAGTACTTC.

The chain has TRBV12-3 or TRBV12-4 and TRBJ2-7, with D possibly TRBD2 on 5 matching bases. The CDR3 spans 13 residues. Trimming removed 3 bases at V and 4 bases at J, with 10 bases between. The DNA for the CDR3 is TGTGCCAGCAGTTTGTTCGGGAAATACGAGCAGTACTTC. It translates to CASSLFGKYEQYF.

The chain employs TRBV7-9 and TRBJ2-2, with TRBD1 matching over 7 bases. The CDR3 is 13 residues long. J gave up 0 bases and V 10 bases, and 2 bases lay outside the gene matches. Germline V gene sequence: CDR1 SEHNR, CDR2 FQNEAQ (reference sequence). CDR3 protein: CATDRPNTGELFF. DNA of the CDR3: TGTGCCACGGACAGGCCGAACACCGGGGAGCTGTTTTTT.

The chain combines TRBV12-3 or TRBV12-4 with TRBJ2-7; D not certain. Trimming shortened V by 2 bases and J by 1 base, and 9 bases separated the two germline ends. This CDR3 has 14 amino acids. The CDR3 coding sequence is TGTGCCAGCAGTTTATTGGCAGGTTCCTACGAGCAGTACTTC. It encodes CASSLLAGSYEQYF.

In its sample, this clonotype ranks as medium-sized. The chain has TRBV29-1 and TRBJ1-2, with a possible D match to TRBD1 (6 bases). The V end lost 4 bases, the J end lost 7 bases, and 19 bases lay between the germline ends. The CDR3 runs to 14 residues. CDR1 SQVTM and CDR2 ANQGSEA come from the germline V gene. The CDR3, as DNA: TGCAGCGTTGTCGGGCACTCAGGGGTTGCTGGCTACACCTTC. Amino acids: CSVVGHSGVAGYTF.

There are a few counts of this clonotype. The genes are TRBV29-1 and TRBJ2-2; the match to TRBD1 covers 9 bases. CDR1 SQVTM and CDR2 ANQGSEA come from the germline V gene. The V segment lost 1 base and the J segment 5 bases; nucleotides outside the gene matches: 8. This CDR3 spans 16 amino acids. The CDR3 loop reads CSVEGTSGTGTGELFF. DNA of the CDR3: TGCAGCGTTGAAGGTACATCCGGGACAGGGACCGGGGAGCTGTTTTTT.

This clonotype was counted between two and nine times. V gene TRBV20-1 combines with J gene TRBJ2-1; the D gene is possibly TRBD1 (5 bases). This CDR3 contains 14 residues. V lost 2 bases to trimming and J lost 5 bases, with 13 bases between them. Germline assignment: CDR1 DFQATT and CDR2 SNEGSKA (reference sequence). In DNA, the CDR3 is TGCAGTGCTAGATCAGGGCGTCTTGACAATGAGCAGTTCTTC. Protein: CSARSGRLDNEQFF.

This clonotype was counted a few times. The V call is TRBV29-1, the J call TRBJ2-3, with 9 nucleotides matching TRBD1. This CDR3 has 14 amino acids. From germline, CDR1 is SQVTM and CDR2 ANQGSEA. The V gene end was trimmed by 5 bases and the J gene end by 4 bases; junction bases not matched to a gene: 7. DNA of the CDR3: TGCAGCGTTTTAGGGGACAGGGAATCAGATACGCAGTATTTT. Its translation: CSVLGDRESDTQYF.

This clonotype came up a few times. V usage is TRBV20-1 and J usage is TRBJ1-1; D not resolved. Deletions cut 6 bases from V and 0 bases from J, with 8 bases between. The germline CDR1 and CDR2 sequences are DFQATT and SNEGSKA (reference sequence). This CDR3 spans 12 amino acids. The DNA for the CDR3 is TGCAGTGCGACCGCCTTGAACACTGAAGCTTTCTTT. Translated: CSATALNTEAFF.

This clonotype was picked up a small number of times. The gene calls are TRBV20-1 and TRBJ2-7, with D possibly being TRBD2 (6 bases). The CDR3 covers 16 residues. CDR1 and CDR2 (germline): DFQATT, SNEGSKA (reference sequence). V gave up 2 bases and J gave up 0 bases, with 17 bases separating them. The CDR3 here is CSARSAHGGDSYEQYF. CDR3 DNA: TGCAGTGCTAGATCCGCCCACGGGGGAGACTCCTACGAGCAGTACTTC.

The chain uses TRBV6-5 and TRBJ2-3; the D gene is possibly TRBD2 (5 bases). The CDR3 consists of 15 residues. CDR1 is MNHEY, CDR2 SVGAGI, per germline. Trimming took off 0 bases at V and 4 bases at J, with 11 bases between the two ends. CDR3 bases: TGTGCCAGCAGTTACTCGCTTGCGGGCCCAGATACGCAGTATTTT. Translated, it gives CASSYSLAGPDTQYF.

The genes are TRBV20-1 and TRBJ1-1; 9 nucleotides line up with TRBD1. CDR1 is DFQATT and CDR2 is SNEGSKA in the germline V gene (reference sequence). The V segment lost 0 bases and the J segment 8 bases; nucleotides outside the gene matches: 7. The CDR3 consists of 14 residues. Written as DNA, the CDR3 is TGCAGTGCTAGAGAAGGGACAGGGATTCGGGAAGCTTTCTTT. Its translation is CSAREGTGIREAFF.

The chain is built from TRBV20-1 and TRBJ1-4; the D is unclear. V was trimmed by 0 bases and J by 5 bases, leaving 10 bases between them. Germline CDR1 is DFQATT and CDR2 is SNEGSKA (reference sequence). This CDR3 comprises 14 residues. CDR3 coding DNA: TGCAGTGCTAGAGACGGGCAGACCAATGAAAAACTGTTTTTT. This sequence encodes CSARDGQTNEKLFF.

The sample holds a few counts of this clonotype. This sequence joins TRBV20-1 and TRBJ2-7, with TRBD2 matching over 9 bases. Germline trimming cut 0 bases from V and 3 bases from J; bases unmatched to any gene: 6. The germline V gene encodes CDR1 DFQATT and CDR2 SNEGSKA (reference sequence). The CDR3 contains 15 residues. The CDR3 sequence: CSARDPAAGGYEQYF. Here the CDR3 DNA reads TGCAGTGCTAGAGATCCGGCAGCGGGGGGCTACGAGCAGTACTTC.

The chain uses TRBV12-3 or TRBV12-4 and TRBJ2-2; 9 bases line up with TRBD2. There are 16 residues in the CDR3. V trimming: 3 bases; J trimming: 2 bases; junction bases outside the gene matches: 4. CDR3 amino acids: CASSLGRGGNTGELFF. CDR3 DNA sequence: TGTGCCAGCAGTTTGGGGCGGGGGGGAAACACCGGGGAGCTGTTTTTT.

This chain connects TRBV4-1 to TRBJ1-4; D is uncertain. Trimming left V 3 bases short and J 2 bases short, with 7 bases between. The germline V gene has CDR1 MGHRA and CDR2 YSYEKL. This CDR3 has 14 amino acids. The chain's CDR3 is CASSQTGTNEKLFF. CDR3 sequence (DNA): TGCGCCAGCAGCCAGACGGGGACTAATGAAAAACTGTTTTTT.

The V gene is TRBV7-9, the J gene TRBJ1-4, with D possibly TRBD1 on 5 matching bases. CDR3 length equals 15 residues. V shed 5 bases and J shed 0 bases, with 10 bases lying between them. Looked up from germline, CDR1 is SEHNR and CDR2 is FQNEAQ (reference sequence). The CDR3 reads CASSPGGATNEKLFF. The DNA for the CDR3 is TGTGCCAGCAGCCCGGGGGGGGCAACTAATGAAAAACTGTTTTTT.

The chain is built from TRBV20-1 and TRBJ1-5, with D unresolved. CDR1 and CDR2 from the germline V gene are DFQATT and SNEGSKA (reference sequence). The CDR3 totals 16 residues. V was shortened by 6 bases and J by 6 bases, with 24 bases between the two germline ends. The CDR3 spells CSAQGQFGVATQPQHF. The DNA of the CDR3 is TGCAGTGCGCAAGGGCAGTTTGGGGTGGCCACTCAGCCCCAGCATTTT.

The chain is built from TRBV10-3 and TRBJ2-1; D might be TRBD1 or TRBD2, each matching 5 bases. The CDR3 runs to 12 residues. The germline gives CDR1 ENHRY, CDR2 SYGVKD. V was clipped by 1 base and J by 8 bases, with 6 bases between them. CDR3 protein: CAISEWGYEQFF. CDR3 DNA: TGTGCCATCAGTGAGTGGGGGTATGAGCAGTTCTTC.